This TCR beta chain emerged from a study of early T cells in non-severe SARS-CoV-2 infection. Turning to the study itself: Bulk RNA from unsorted whole blood was sequenced; chains were unpaired.

Germline CDR1 reads MNHEY; CDR2 reads SVGEGT. Trimming shortened V by 2 bases and J by 1 base, and 9 bases separated the two germline ends. This CDR3 spans 14 amino acids. This clonotype was recorded a few times. Unique molecular identifier tags were affixed to discrete cDNA molecules. TCRdb analysed the 5' RACE reads with MiXCR anew, one entry per CDR3 protein. The repertoire holds 55,000 to 75,000 distinct CDR3 sequences, with about a tenth as singletons. V gene TRBV6-2 or TRBV6-3 combines with J gene TRBJ2-7; no definite D call. The specimen was whole blood, collected at baseline. This receptor was obtained from an adult who was a healthcare worker with PCR-confirmed SARS-CoV-2 infection or an uninfected control (not recorded which). The CDR3, as DNA: TGTGCCAGCAGTTACCCAGTGCCTTCCTACGAGCAGTACTTC. Amino acid sequence: CASSYPVPSYEQYF.